Shown below are 29 T cell receptor beta chains from a single sample sequenced in a study of CD8+CD57+ T cells in acquired aplastic anemia. CDR3 and TCR beta VDJ profiling relied on genomic DNA as the template. Each CDR3 protein is one row after TCRdb ran MiXCR on the reads. The sample has some 240,000 distinct CDR3 sequences, about 37% seen once; the top ten hold roughly 1.1%. The sequencing sample was made of sorted CD4+, CD8+, or CD8+CD57+ T cells (not recorded which) from PBMCs. The receptors were sampled from a human donor in good health, serving as a control.

The chain has TRBV18 and TRBJ2-7; D is unclear. The CDR3 runs 13 residues. Trimming took 0 bases from V and 7 from J, leaving 10 bases between them. Per the germline V gene, CDR1 is KGHSH and CDR2 is LQKENI. CDR3 DNA: TGTGCCAGCTCACCACCGGGATACAATGAGCAGTACTTC. Its translation is CASSPPGYNEQYF.

This chain uses TRBV7-2 with TRBJ1-2; possible D gene TRBD1, 6 bases. There are 19 residues in the CDR3. Trimming removed 0 bases at V and 0 bases at J, with 20 bases between. CDR1 is SGHTA, CDR2 FQGNSA, per germline. Written as DNA, the CDR3 is TGTGCCAGCAGCTTAGCGCGGGCACCGACAGGCGGAGCTAACTATGGCTACACCTTC. It encodes CASSLARAPTGGANYGYTF.

This clonotype was detected many times. The genes are TRBV20-1 and TRBJ2-5; D ambiguous. The CDR3 consists of 12 residues. V gave up 6 bases and J gave up 2 bases, with 10 bases separating them. Looked up from germline, CDR1 is DFQATT and CDR2 is SNEGSKA (reference sequence). The CDR3 spells CSAPHQQETQYF. The DNA of the CDR3 is TGCAGTGCCCCGCACCAACAAGAGACCCAGTACTTC.

V usage is TRBV7-3 and J usage is TRBJ2-1; 9 nucleotides line up with TRBD2. Losses at the gene ends were 5 bases for V and 16 bases for J; bases not matched to a gene: 18. CDR1 is SGHTA and CDR2 is FQGTGA in the germline V gene. The CDR3 covers 15 residues. The CDR3 is CASSKSPDSGSSIFF. The CDR3 bases are TGTGCCAGCAGCAAATCCCCGGATAGCGGGAGTTCAATCTTCTTC.

This clonotype occurred a few times. The V call is TRBV6-1, the J call TRBJ1-1; perhaps TRBD1 as D (5 bases). Trimming removed 6 bases at V and 0 bases at J, with 14 bases between. The CDR3 is made up of 15 amino acids. The germline V gene encodes CDR1 MNHNS and CDR2 SASEGT. The CDR3 loop is CASRGPGTLNTEAFF. The DNA of the CDR3 is TGTGCCAGCAGGGGGCCGGGTACCTTGAACACTGAAGCTTTCTTT.

Comments on this clonotype: A read error may produce the germline difference seen at one junction end. The chain carries TRBV5-1 and TRBJ2-1; D is tentatively TRBD1 or TRBD2 (5 bases each). Germline V gene sequence: CDR1 SGHRS, CDR2 YFSETQ. This CDR3 region has 17 residues. The CDR3 sequence is CAGSLGSLGPGMYEQFF. DNA for the CDR3: TGCGCCGGCAGCTTGGGCTCTCTGGGACCCGGAATGTATGAGCAGTTCTTC.

This clonotype was recorded at least ten times. The chain uses TRBV20-1 and TRBJ1-4, with D possibly TRBD1 on 5 matching bases. Germline assignment: CDR1 DFQATT and CDR2 SNEGSKA (reference sequence). The CDR3 length is 13 residues. Trimming removed 6 bases from V and 6 bases from J, with 14 bases in between. The CDR3 protein is CSAIRVWDEKLFF. In DNA, the CDR3 is TGCAGTGCCATCAGGGTGTGGGATGAAAAACTGTTTTTT.

This clonotype was found many times. The chain uses TRBV20-1 and TRBJ1-6; no firm D call. CDR1 DFQATT and CDR2 SNEGSKA come from the germline V gene (reference sequence). Deletions cut 3 bases from V and 0 bases from J, with 15 bases between. This CDR3 comprises 17 residues. This CDR3 is CSASSGLWGSYNSPLHF. Written as DNA, the CDR3 is TGCAGTGCTAGTTCCGGGCTTTGGGGCTCCTATAATTCACCCCTCCACTTT.

CDR3 DNA: TGCAGTGCTAGAGATGGGGCAGGGGTTGGCTACACCTTC. Translated, it gives CSARDGAGVGYTF. The chain is built from TRBV20-1 and TRBJ1-2; TRBD1 might be the D (6 bases). CDR3 length equals 13 residues. CDR1 is DFQATT, CDR2 SNEGSKA, per germline (reference sequence). Trimming cost V 0 bases and J 7 bases, with 12 bases left between them.

At least ten counts were recorded for this clonotype. The rearrangement links TRBV20-1 to TRBJ2-1; D not certain. The germline V gene has CDR1 DFQATT and CDR2 SNEGSKA (reference sequence). Trimming took off 2 bases at V and 4 bases at J, with 6 bases between the two ends. The CDR3 is made up of 12 amino acids. The CDR3 DNA is TGCAGTGCTAGAACTCCTTACAATGAGCAGTTCTTC. Amino acid sequence: CSARTPYNEQFF.

In its sample, this clonotype was seen many times. This chain uses TRBV2 with TRBJ2-4; D not resolved. The CDR3 contains 11 residues. Trimming removed 8 bases at V and 5 bases at J, with 7 bases between. Germline loops: CDR1 SNHLY, CDR2 FYNNEI. In DNA, the CDR3 is TGTGCCAGCTCGGGCCAAAACATTCAGTACTTC. Protein product: CASSGQNIQYF.

V and J are TRBV20-1 and TRBJ2-6; 8 bases align to TRBD1. CDR1 is DFQATT and CDR2 is SNEGSKA in the germline V gene (reference sequence). The length of the CDR3 is 16 residues. With 6 bases clipped from V and 0 bases from J, the junction kept 7 bases outside the gene matches. This CDR3 reads CSAEDRESSGANVLTF. Written as DNA, the CDR3 is TGCAGTGCCGAGGACAGGGAGAGCTCTGGGGCCAACGTCCTGACTTTC.

This clonotype was counted between two and nine times. The CDR3 end shows no conserved phenylalanine or tryptophan, and so a read error is likely. This chain uses TRBV29-1 with TRBJ2-7; TRBD2 matches at 8 bases. Trimming cost V 6 bases and J 3 bases; bases outside gene matches: 4. Germline CDR1 and CDR2: SQVTM and ANQGSEA. CDR3 length: 12 residues. The CDR3 DNA reads as TGCAGCGTAAGGCGGGGGGACTACGAGCAGTACCTC. Translating it yields CSVRRGDYEQYL.

V and J are TRBV5-1 and TRBJ2-1; 8 bases agree with TRBD1. The V gene end was trimmed by 2 bases and the J gene end by 4 bases; junction bases not matched to a gene: 2. CDR1 and CDR2 (germline): SGHRS, YFSETQ. This CDR3 comprises 14 residues. CDR3: CASSLQGVYNEQFF. In DNA form, the CDR3 reads TGCGCCAGCAGCTTACAGGGGGTTTACAATGAGCAGTTCTTC.

The chain combines TRBV3-1 with TRBJ2-3; D is perhaps TRBD2 (5 bases). Trimming took off 3 bases at V and 7 bases at J, with 17 bases between the two ends. Germline V lookup: CDR1 LGHDT, CDR2 YNNKEL (reference sequence). This CDR3 is 15 amino acids long. As DNA, the CDR3 is TGTGCCAGCAGCCACGTCGGGGTCTTGAGGAATACGCAGTATTTT. Protein product: CASSHVGVLRNTQYF.

The gene calls are TRBV5-4 and TRBJ2-6; no clear D gene. Germline V gene data show CDR1 as SGHNT and CDR2 as YYREEE (reference sequence). V was shortened by 0 bases and J by 0 bases, with 10 bases between the two germline ends. The CDR3 length is 17 residues. This chain's CDR3 is CASSLAPSASGANVLTF. The CDR3 nucleotides read TGTGCCAGCAGCTTGGCTCCCTCAGCCTCTGGGGCCAACGTCCTGACTTTC.

V gene TRBV6-5 combines with J gene TRBJ2-7; a possible D gene is TRBD2 (7 bases). The V and J ends lost 3 bases and 6 bases respectively, with 15 bases between them. CDR1 is MNHEY and CDR2 is SVGAGI in the germline V gene. The CDR3 has 14 amino acids. Written as DNA, the CDR3 is TGTGCCAGCAGTTATTACGTACGGGGGGCCGAGCAGTACTTC. Its protein is CASSYYVRGAEQYF.

This clonotype was seen a handful of times. The genes are TRBV5-1 and TRBJ2-6; D is unclear. The CDR3 spans 16 residues. V gave up 3 bases and J gave up 0 bases, with 10 bases separating them. Germline assignment: CDR1 SGHRS and CDR2 YFSETQ. This CDR3 is CASSYEIGSGANVLTF. The DNA of the CDR3 is TGCGCCAGCAGCTACGAAATCGGCTCTGGGGCCAACGTCCTGACTTTC.

This chain connects TRBV7-8 to TRBJ2-7; D is possibly TRBD1 or TRBD2 (5 bases each). Germline CDR1 SGHVS, CDR2 FQNEAQ. V was pared by 5 bases and J by 5 bases, with 19 bases between. The length of the CDR3 is 15 residues. In DNA form, the CDR3 reads TGTGCCAGCAGCGCCGGGGATCTCGTAGGGGACGAGCAGTACTTC. As protein: CASSAGDLVGDEQYF.

This clonotype was detected many times. The rearrangement uses TRBV7-2 and TRBJ2-7; a weak D match, TRBD1 (6 bases). Germline V gives CDR1 SGHTA, CDR2 FQGNSA. CDR3 length: 13 residues. V was trimmed by 5 bases and J by 2 bases, leaving 10 bases between them. The chain's CDR3 is CASSPTGPYEQYF. CDR3 sequence (DNA): TGTGCCAGCAGCCCCACAGGGCCCTACGAGCAGTACTTC.

A single count supports this clonotype. This sequence may be a read error, since a much larger clone differs from it by one base. V usage is TRBV7-8 and J usage is TRBJ2-7, with no clear D. Germline assignment: CDR1 SGHVS and CDR2 FQNEAQ. The CDR3 spans 14 residues. The V end lost 1 base, the J end lost 4 bases, and 11 bases lay between the germline ends. CDR3 DNA: TGTGCCAGCAGCTTAGTGATGTGGGTTTACGAGCAGTACTTC. It translates to CASSLVMWVYEQYF.

This clonotype came up a few times. The chain combines TRBV7-2 with TRBJ2-2; 14 bases match TRBD2. The V segment lost 5 bases and the J segment 7 bases; nucleotides outside the gene matches: 3. Germline V gene lookup returns CDR1 SGHTA and CDR2 FQGNSA. CDR3 length: 15 residues. The CDR3 loop reads CASSLGLAGVGELFF. The CDR3, as DNA: TGTGCCAGCAGCCTGGGACTAGCGGGAGTCGGGGAGCTGTTTTTT.

For this clonotype: A much larger clone differs from this one at a single base, so this may be a read error. J is TRBJ1-5 and V is TRBV20-1; D remains ambiguous. This CDR3 spans 11 amino acids. V was cut by 6 bases and J by 11 bases, with 14 bases left in between. CDR1 is DFQATT and CDR2 is SNEGSKA in the germline V gene (reference sequence). The CDR3 nucleotides read TGCAGTGCCTCCGCCCTGGAGGCCCAGCATTTT. Residues: CSASALEAQHF.

V gene TRBV2 combines with J gene TRBJ2-7, with TRBD1 matching over 9 bases. This CDR3 is built from 13 residues. Germline V CDR1 and CDR2: SNHLY, FYNNEI. Trimming took 6 bases from V and 5 from J; bases not matched to a gene: 5. The CDR3 DNA follows: TGTGCCAGCAGGGACAGGGGTATACACGAGCAGTACTTC. Translation: CASRDRGIHEQYF. Complete variable domain (other parts from reference TRBV2 and TRBJ2-7): EPEVTQTPSHQVTQMGQEVILRCVPISNHLYFYWYRQILGQKVEFLVSFYNNEISEKSEIFDDQFSVERPDGSNFTLKIRSTKLEDSAMYFCASRDRGIHEQYFGPGTRLTVT.

The V call is TRBV15, the J call TRBJ2-7; D is perhaps TRBD1 or TRBD2 (6 bases each). From germline, CDR1 is LNHNV and CDR2 YYDKDF (reference sequence). This CDR3 comprises 16 residues. Trimming stripped 5 bases from V and 3 bases from J, with 20 bases between. CDR3 region: CATSPQIADRSYEQYF. CDR3 coding DNA: TGTGCCACCAGCCCCCAAATAGCGGACAGAAGCTACGAGCAGTACTTC.

This clonotype was recorded many times. The chain joins TRBV10-3 to TRBJ1-5; no firm D call. This CDR3 region has 14 residues. Germline assignment: CDR1 ENHRY and CDR2 SYGVKD. The V and J ends lost 5 bases and 5 bases respectively, with 13 bases between them. CDR3 loop: CAISTGPIDQPQHF. Here the CDR3 DNA reads TGTGCCATCAGTACCGGACCCATCGATCAGCCCCAGCATTTT.

The chain couples TRBV7-2 to TRBJ2-3; TRBD2 matches at 8 bases. Germline V lookup: CDR1 SGHTA, CDR2 FQGNSA. Trimming removed 4 bases from V and 8 bases from J; junction bases left unmatched: 8. The CDR3 runs 14 residues. The CDR3 protein is CASSSGLAAATQYF. The CDR3, as DNA: TGTGCCAGCAGCTCAGGACTAGCAGCAGCTACGCAGTATTTT. Variable domain in full (rest from reference TRBV7-2 and TRBJ2-3): GAGVSQSPSNKVTEKGKDVELRCDPISGHTALYWYRQSLGQGLEFLIYFQGNSAPDKSGLPSDRFSAERTGGSVSTLTIQRTQQEDSAVYLCASSSGLAAATQYFGPGTRLTVL.

This clonotype was observed many times. This chain links TRBV20-1 with TRBJ1-1; no definite D call. Per the germline V gene, CDR1 is DFQATT and CDR2 is SNEGSKA (reference sequence). The CDR3 has 12 amino acids. Trimming took 2 bases from V and 1 from J, leaving 5 bases between them. The CDR3 protein is CSARNGNTEAFF. The CDR3 DNA reads TGCAGTGCTAGAAACGGGAACACTGAAGCTTTCTTT.

The chain combines TRBV12-3 or TRBV12-4 with TRBJ2-1; TRBD2 aligns across 14 bases. J gave up 5 bases and V 5 bases, and 5 bases lay outside the gene matches. CDR3 length: 16 residues. This CDR3 is CASSGTSGGVNNEQFF. The CDR3 bases are TGTGCCAGCAGTGGGACTAGCGGGGGAGTTAACAATGAGCAGTTCTTC.